Sequencing of this T cell receptor beta chain was carried out in a study of shared clonotypes between healthy human individuals. Germline CDR1 and CDR2: MDHEN and SYDVKM. The CDR3 covers 12 residues. V gave up 3 bases and J gave up 15 bases, with 15 bases separating them. Only Caucasian adults living in Nashville, Tennessee served as donors. Approximately 100 million PBMCs per unsorted sample were used for genomic DNA. The assay was immunoSEQ multiplex PCR, and TCRdb's table has in-frame clones only and misses some. Found here are fewer than 500,000 clones, around 79% of them singletons; the top ten hold about an eighth.

The chain links TRBV28 to TRBJ2-4; D call uncertain. The TCR sequence derives from a middle-aged woman in good health. Some clones in this sample may be carry-over from other donors' samples. Sample: PBMCs. CDR3 region: CASSLGMRSSYF. As DNA, the CDR3 is TGTGCCAGCAGTTTGGGGATGCGAAGCTCGTACTTC.